Each of the 13 T cell receptor beta chains below was sequenced from the same sample in a study of type 1 regulatory T cells. General study results and limits: Tr1 cells had a more restricted TCR repertoire than non-Tr1 cells.

These TCRs' antigens remain unknown. Each CDR3 protein gets one entry after TCRdb re-called the reads with MiXCR. The data show approximately 6,000 distinct CDR3 sequences, roughly a third seen once. Material for sequencing was cultured type 1 regulatory T (Tr1) cells, either the whole culture or a sorted fraction (not recorded which). These receptors all stem from a human donor in good health.

This chain joins TRBV28 and TRBJ2-5; TRBD2 matches 7 bases. This CDR3 is 15 amino acids long. The trim removed 6 bases at V and 2 bases at J, leaving 9 bases unmatched. CDR1 and CDR2 (germline): MDHEN, SYDVKM. As DNA, the CDR3 is TGTGCCAGCAGCCTGGGGGGGGTTCCTCAAGAGACCCAGTACTTC. It is translated as CASSLGGVPQETQYF.

This chain uses TRBV10-3 with TRBJ1-4, with 7 nucleotides matching TRBD1. CDR1 and CDR2 (germline): ENHRY, SYGVKD. The CDR3 is made up of 15 amino acids. The ends lost 0 bases at V and 7 bases at J; junction bases unmatched: 5. CDR3: CAISESPGGPEKLFF. CDR3 sequence (DNA): TGTGCCATCAGTGAGTCCCCAGGGGGACCTGAAAAACTGTTTTTT.

This chain uses TRBV20-1 with TRBJ2-1; D is perhaps TRBD2 (6 bases). The CDR3 spans 15 residues. Trimming pared 6 bases from V and 2 bases from J, leaving 17 bases between. Germline CDR1 DFQATT, CDR2 SNEGSKA (reference sequence). In DNA, the CDR3 is TGCAGTGCAAGGGGATCTAGCGAAACCTACAATGAGCAGTTCTTC. It encodes CSARGSSETYNEQFF.

This clonotype has ten or more counts. This chain links TRBV3-1 with TRBJ2-7; D is undetermined. Germline V lookup: CDR1 LGHDT, CDR2 YNNKEL (reference sequence). The ends were cut back, 1 base at V and 4 bases at J, with 14 bases in the middle. The CDR3 consists of 15 residues. In nucleotides, the CDR3 is TGTGCCAGCAGCCAAGCCAGTTCTGGGGTGTACGAGCAGTACTTC. This gives the protein CASSQASSGVYEQYF.

DNA of the CDR3: TGCGCCAGCAGCTTCAGGGGCTTTGGCACAGATACGCAGTATTTT. This sequence encodes CASSFRGFGTDTQYF. V and J are TRBV5-1 and TRBJ2-3, with D possibly matching TRBD1 (6 bases). Germline V gene data show CDR1 as SGHRS and CDR2 as YFSETQ. V was trimmed by 2 bases and J by 1 base, leaving 11 bases between them. The CDR3 length is 15 residues.

In its sample, this clonotype is medium-sized (0.01 to 0.1%). The V gene is TRBV19, the J gene TRBJ1-1; D ambiguous. Germline values: CDR1 LNHDA, CDR2 SQIVND (reference sequence). Trimming left V 5 bases short and J 1 base short, with 11 bases between. The CDR3 consists of 14 residues. CDR3 residues: CASSPRWPNTEAFF. CDR3 coding DNA: TGTGCCAGTAGTCCCCGTTGGCCGAACACTGAAGCTTTCTTT.

There are a few counts of this clonotype. V is TRBV2 and J is TRBJ2-1; 14 bases line up with TRBD2. Germline CDR1 and CDR2: SNHLY and FYNNEI. CDR3 size: 16 residues. Unmatched junction bases numbered 12, after V lost 7 bases and J lost 10 bases. CDR3 sequence reads: CASTQGLAGATGEQFF. In DNA form, the CDR3 reads TGTGCCAGCACCCAGGGACTAGCGGGGGCGACGGGGGAGCAGTTCTTC.

This chain uses TRBV11-2 with TRBJ2-1; D possibly corresponds to TRBD2 (6 bases). This CDR3 has 14 residues. Between the trimmed V and J ends, which lost 3 bases and 7 bases, there was a span of 13 bases. Germline CDR1 SGHAT, CDR2 FQNNGV. In DNA, the CDR3 is TGTGCCAGCAGCTTGCGGGACCAATGGAATGAGCAGTTCTTC. Its protein product is CASSLRDQWNEQFF. The whole variable domain, remainder taken from reference TRBV11-2 and TRBJ2-1, is EAGVAQSPRYKIIEKRQSVAFWCNPISGHATLYWYQQILGQGPKLLIQFQNNGVVDDSQLPKDRFSAERLKGVDSTLKIQPAKLEDSAVYLCASSLRDQWNEQFFGPGTRLTVL.

The V call is TRBV7-2, the J call TRBJ2-7; D remains ambiguous. With 3 bases removed from V and 0 bases from J, the gap between germline ends came to 9 bases. The CDR3 spans 14 residues. Germline CDR1 is SGHTA and CDR2 is FQGNSA. CDR3 in DNA: TGTGCCAGCAGCTTCGACTTACCCTCCTACGAGCAGTACTTC. Its translation: CASSFDLPSYEQYF.

The sample holds a few counts of this clonotype. This chain connects TRBV4-3 to TRBJ2-3; D is perhaps TRBD2 (6 bases). Germline CDR1 and CDR2: LGHNA and YSLEER. The CDR3 loop spans 15 amino acids. Trimming cost V 1 base and J 2 bases, with 10 bases left between them. CDR3 nucleotides: TGCGCCAGCAGCCAAGTTGCGGGGTACACAGATACGCAGTATTTT. This encodes CASSQVAGYTDTQYF.

In this sample, this clonotype is medium-sized. This chain joins TRBV4-3 and TRBJ2-3; unclear D gene. Germline CDR1 is LGHNA and CDR2 is YSLEER. Trimming took off 1 base at V and 8 bases at J, with 10 bases between the two ends. The CDR3 runs to 13 residues. CDR3 bases: TGCGCCAGCAGCCAAGGGGCCCTCGGTACGCAGTATTTT. This codes for CASSQGALGTQYF.

This clonotype was observed a handful of times. J is TRBJ2-5 and V is TRBV6-2 or TRBV6-3; D remains unclear. The CDR3 totals 16 residues. CDR1 is MNHEY, CDR2 SVGEGT, per germline. V shed 2 bases and J shed 2 bases, with 15 bases lying between them. The CDR3 coding sequence is TGTGCCAGCAGTTACGCTGTTTGGCGAACGCAAGAGACCCAGTACTTC. Its translation: CASSYAVWRTQETQYF.

The J gene is TRBJ1-6, the V gene TRBV6-4, with a weak D call TRBD1 (6 bases). CDR1 is MRHNA and CDR2 is SNTAGT in the germline V gene. The CDR3 loop spans 15 amino acids. The V end lost 3 bases, the J end lost 6 bases, and 12 bases lay between the germline ends. CDR3 protein: CASSEQGSGNSPLHF. In DNA form, the CDR3 reads TGTGCCAGCAGTGAACAGGGATCCGGTAATTCACCCCTCCACTTT.